The source of this T cell receptor beta chain is a study of OX40 agonist ivuxolimab in advanced cancers. Using immunoSEQ multiplex PCR, the repertoire was profiled, and TCRdb retains in-frame clones only, with some absent. The sample contains 67,000 or so clones, less than 90% of which appear only once. Looked up from germline, CDR1 is LNHDA and CDR2 is SQIVND (reference sequence). Germline trimming cut 3 bases from V and 0 bases from J; bases unmatched to any gene: 10. CDR3 length: 17 residues. This specimen was CD4+ or CD8+ T cells sorted from blood, taken in a trial of the OX40 agonist ivuxolimab. The sequence was obtained from an adult with an advanced solid tumor such as melanoma, head and neck, liver or kidney cancer. The chain uses TRBV19 and TRBJ1-2; 7 bases map to TRBD1. CDR3 region: CASSMGQRKISNYGYTF. CDR3 sequence (DNA): TGTGCCAGTAGTATGGGACAGCGCAAGATTTCTAACTATGGCTACACCTTC.